The following is a T cell receptor (beta chain) sequence with its context. The antigen is not known. The second PCR ran roughly 6 to 11 cycles with a sample-barcoded 5' primer and J-beta primers. TCRdb re-called the 5' RACE reads through MiXCR, storing one row per CDR3 protein. The sample has 730,000 or so distinct CDR3 sequences; around 40% are singletons. The germline gives CDR1 LGHDT, CDR2 YNNKEL (reference sequence). V gave up 0 bases and J gave up 5 bases, with 13 bases separating them. The CDR3 loop spans 16 amino acids. Peripheral blood samples of about 10 milliliters were drawn from each donor. This entry is derived from a study of blood T cells in healthy people across ages. General study findings and limits: Samples with more naive T cells showed higher observed beta diversity.

This chain connects TRBV3-1 to TRBJ2-2, with D perhaps TRBD1 (5 bases). Sequencing was carried out using blood. The clonotype originates from a woman aged 55-70 years in good health. The CDR3 nucleotides read TGTGCCAGCAGCCAAGAGGTTGATGACAGTACCGGGGAGCTGTTTTTT. Protein: CASSQEVDDSTGELFF.